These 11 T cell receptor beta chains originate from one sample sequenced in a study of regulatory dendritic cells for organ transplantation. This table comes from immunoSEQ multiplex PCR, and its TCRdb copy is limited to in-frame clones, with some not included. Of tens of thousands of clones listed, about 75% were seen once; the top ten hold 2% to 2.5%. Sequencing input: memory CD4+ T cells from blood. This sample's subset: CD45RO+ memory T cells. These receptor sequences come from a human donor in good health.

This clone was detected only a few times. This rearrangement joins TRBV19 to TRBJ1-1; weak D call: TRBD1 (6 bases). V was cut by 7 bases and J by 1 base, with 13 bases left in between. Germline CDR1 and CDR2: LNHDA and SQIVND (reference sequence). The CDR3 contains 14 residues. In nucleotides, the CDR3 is TGTGCCAGTAAGGGGGACACACCGAACACTGAAGCTTTCTTT. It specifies CASKGDTPNTEAFF.

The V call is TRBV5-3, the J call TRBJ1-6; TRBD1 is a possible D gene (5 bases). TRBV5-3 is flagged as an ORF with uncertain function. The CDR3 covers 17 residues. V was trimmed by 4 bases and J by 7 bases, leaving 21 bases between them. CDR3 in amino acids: CARSLINLRDLNSPLHF. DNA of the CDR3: TGTGCCAGAAGCCTTATAAACCTCCGGGACCTCAATTCACCCCTCCACTTT.

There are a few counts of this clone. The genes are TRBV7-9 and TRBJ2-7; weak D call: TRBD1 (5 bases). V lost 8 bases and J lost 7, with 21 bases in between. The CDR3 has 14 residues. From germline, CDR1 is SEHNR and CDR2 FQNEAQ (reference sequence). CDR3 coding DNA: TGTGCCAGCGGCCAAGGGGCCCACGGCGCGGAGCAGTACTTC. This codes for CASGQGAHGAEQYF.

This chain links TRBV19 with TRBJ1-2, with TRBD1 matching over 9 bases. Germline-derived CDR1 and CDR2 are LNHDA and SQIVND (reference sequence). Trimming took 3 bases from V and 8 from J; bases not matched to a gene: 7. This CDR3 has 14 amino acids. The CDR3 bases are TGTGCCAGTAGTATCTCGGGACAGGGAGTCGGCTACACCTTC. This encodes CASSISGQGVGYTF.

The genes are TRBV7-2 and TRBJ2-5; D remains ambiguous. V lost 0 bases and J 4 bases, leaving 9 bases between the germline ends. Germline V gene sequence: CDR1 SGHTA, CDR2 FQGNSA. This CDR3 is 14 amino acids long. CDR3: CASSLASRGETQYF. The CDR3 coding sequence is TGTGCCAGCAGCTTAGCTTCGAGAGGAGAGACCCAGTACTTC.

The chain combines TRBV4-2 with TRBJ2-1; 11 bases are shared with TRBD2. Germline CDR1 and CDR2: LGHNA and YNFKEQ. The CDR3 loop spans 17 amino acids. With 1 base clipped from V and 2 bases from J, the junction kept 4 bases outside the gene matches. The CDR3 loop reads CASSQVQGLAAYNEQFF. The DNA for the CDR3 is TGTGCCAGCAGCCAAGTCCAGGGACTAGCGGCCTACAATGAGCAGTTCTTC.

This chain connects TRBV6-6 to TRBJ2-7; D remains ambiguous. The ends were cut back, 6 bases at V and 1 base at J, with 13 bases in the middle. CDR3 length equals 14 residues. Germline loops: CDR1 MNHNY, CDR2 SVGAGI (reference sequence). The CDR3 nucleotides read TGTGCCAGCAGGATAACAGCAGTGTCCTACGAGCAGTACTTC. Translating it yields CASRITAVSYEQYF.

In DNA, the CDR3 is TGTGCCAGCAGCTCCGATGGGCACCGGAGGGGTAGTGAGCAGTTCTTC. It encodes CASSSDGHRRGSEQFF. V and J are TRBV5-8 and TRBJ2-1; possibly TRBD2 for D (6 bases). V was shortened by 3 bases and J by 9 bases, with 22 bases between the two germline ends. The germline CDR1 and CDR2 sequences are SGHTS and YDEGEE. The CDR3 is made up of 16 amino acids.

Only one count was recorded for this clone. CDR3 residues: CASSRTSGGTYEQYF. The DNA for the CDR3 is TGTGCCAGCAGTAGGACTAGCGGGGGAACCTACGAGCAGTACTTC. The J gene is TRBJ2-7, the V gene TRBV28; 13 nucleotides line up with TRBD2. Per the germline V gene, CDR1 is MDHEN and CDR2 is SYDVKM. Trimming removed 5 bases from V and 2 bases from J; junction bases left unmatched: 3. CDR3 length: 15 amino acids.

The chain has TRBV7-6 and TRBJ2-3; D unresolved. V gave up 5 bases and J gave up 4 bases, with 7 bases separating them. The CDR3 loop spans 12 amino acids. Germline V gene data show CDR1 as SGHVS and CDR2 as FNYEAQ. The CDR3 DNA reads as TGTGCCAGCAGCCCCTCCCCAGATACGCAGTATTTT. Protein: CASSPSPDTQYF.

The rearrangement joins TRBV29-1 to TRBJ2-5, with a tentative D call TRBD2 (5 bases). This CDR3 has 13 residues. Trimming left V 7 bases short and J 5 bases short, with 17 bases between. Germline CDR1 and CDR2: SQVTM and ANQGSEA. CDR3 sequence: CSAVNGRVETQYF. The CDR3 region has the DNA TGCAGCGCGGTCAACGGGCGGGTGGAGACCCAGTACTTC.